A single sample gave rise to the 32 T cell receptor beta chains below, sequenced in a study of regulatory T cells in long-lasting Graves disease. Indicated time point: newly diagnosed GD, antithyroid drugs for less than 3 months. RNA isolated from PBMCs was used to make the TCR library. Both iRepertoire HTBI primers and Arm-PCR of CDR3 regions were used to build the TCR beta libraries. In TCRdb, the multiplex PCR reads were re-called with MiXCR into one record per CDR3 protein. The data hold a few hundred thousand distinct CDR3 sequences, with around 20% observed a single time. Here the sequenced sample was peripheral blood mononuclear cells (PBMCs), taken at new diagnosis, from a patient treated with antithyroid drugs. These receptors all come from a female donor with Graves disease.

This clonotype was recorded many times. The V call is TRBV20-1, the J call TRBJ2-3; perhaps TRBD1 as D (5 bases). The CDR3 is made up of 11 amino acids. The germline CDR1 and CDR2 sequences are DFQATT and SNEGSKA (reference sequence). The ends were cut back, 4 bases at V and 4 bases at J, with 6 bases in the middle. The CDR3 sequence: CSAIGADTQYF. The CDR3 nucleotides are TGCAGTGCTATAGGGGCAGATACGCAGTATTTT.

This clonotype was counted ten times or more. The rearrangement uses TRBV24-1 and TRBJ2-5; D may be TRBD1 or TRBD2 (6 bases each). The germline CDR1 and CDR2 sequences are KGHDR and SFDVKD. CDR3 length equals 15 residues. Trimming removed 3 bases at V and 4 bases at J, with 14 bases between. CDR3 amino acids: CATSDPAGGPETQYF. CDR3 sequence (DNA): TGTGCCACCAGTGATCCCGCCGGGGGCCCAGAGACCCAGTACTTC.

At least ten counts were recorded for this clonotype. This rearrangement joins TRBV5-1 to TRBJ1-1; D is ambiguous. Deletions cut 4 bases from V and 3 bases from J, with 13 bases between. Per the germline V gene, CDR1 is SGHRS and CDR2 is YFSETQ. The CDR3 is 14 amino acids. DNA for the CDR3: TGCGCCAGCAGCCTACTCCCCGAGGACACTGAAGCTTTCTTT. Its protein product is CASSLLPEDTEAFF.

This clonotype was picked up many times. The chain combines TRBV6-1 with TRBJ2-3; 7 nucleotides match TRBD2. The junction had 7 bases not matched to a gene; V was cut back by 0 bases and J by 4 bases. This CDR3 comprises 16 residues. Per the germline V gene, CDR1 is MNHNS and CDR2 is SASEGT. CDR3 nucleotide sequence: TGTGCCAGCAGTGAAGCTGGGAGGGTGGGTCCAGATACGCAGTATTTT. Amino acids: CASSEAGRVGPDTQYF.

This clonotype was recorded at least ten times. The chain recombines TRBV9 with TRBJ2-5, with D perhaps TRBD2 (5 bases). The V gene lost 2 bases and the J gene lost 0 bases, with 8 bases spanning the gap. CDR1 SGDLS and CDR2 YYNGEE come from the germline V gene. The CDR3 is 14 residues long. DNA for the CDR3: TGTGCCAGCAGCGTGAACGGGAACCAAGAGACCCAGTACTTC. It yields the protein CASSVNGNQETQYF.

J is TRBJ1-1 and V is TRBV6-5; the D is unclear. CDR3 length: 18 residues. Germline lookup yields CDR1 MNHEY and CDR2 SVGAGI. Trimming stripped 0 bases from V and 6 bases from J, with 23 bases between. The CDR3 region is CASSYSTWMNEVRAEAFF. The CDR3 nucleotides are TGTGCCAGCAGTTACTCGACTTGGATGAACGAGGTTCGGGCTGAAGCTTTCTTT.

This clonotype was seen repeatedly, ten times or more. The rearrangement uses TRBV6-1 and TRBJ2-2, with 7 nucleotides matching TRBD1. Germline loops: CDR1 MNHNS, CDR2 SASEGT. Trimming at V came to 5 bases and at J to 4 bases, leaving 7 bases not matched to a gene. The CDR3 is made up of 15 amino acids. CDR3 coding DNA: TGTGCCAGCAGTAAACAGGGGTTCGGCACCGGGGAGCTGTTTTTT. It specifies CASSKQGFGTGELFF.

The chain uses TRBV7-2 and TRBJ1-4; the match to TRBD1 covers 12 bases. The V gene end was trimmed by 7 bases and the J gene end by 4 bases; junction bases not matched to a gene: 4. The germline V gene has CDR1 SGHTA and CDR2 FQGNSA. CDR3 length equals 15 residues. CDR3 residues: CASTRDRGLNEKLFF. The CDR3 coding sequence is TGTGCCAGCACCCGGGACAGGGGGCTTAATGAAAAACTGTTTTTT. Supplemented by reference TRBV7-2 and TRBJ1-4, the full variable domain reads GAGVSQSPSNKVTEKGKDVELRCDPISGHTALYWYRQSLGQGLEFLIYFQGNSAPDKSGLPSDRFSAERTGGSVSTLTIQRTQQEDSAVYLCASTRDRGLNEKLFFGSGTQLSVL.

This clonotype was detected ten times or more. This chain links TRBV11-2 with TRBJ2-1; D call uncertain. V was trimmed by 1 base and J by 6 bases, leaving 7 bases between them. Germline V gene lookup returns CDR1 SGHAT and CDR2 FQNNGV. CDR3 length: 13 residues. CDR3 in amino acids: CASSLGSLNEQFF. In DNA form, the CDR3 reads TGTGCCAGCAGCTTAGGCTCACTCAATGAGCAGTTCTTC.

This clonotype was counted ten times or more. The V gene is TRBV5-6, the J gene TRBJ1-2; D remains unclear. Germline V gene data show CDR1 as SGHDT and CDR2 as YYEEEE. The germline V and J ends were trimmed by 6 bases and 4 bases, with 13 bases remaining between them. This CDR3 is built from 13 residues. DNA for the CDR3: TGTGCCAGCACCTCTGGACGGCTCTATGGCTACACCTTC. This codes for CASTSGRLYGYTF.

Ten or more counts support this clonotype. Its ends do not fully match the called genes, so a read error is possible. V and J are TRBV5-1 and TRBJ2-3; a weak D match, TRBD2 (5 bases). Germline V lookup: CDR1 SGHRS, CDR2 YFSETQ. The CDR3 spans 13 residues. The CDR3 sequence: CASSTGLTDTQYF. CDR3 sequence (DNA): TGTGCCAGCAGTACTGGACTCACAGATACGCAGTATTTT.

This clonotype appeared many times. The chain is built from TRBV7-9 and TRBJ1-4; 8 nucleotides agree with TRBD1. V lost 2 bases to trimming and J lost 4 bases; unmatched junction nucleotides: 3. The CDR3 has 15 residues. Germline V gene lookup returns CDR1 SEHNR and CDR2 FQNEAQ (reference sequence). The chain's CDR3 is CASSLMGQDNEKLFF. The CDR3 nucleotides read TGTGCCAGCAGCTTAATGGGACAGGATAATGAAAAACTGTTTTTT.

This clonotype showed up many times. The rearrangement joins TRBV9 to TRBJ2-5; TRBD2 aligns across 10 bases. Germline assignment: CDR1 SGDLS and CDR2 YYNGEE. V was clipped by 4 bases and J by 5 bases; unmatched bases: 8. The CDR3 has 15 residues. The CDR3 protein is CASSPEREGPETQYF. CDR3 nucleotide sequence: TGTGCCAGCAGCCCGGAGCGGGAGGGCCCGGAGACCCAGTACTTC.

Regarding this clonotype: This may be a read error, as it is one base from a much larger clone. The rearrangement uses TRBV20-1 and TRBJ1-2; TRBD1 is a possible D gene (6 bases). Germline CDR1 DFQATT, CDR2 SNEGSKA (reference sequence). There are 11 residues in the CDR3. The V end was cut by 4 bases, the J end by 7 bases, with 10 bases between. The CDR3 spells CSATDSFGYTF. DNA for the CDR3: TGCAGTGCTACGGACAGCTTTGGCTACACCTTC.

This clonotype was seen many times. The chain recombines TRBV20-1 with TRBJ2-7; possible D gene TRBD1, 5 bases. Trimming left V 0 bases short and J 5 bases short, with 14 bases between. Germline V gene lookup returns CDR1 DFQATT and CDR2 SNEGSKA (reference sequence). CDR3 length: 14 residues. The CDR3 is CSARDYGRADEQYF. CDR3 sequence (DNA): TGCAGTGCTAGAGATTACGGCAGGGCGGACGAGCAGTACTTC.

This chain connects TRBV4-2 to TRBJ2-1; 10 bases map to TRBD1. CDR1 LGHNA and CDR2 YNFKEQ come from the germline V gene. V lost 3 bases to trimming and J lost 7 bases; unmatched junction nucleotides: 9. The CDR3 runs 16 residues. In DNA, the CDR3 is TGTGCCAGCAGCCAGGGGGACAGGGGTGTGAGGAATGAGCAGTTCTTC. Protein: CASSQGDRGVRNEQFF.

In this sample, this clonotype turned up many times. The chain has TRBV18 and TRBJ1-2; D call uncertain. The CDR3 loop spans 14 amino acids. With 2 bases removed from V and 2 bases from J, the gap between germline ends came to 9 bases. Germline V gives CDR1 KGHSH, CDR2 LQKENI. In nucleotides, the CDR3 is TGTGCCAGCTCACCAAGACCACAGAACTATGGCTACACCTTC. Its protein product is CASSPRPQNYGYTF.

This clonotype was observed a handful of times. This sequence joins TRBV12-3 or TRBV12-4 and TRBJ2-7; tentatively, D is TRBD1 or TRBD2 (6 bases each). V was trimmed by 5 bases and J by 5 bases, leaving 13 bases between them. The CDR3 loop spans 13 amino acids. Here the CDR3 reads CASSGGQGDEQYF. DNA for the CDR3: TGTGCCAGCAGTGGGGGGCAGGGTGACGAGCAGTACTTC.

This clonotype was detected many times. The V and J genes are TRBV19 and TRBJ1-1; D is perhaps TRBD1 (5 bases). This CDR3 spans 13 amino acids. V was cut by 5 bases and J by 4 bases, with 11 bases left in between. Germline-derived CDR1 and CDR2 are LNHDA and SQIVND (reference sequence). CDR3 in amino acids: CASSAGRGTEAFF. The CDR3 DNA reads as TGTGCCAGTAGTGCAGGGAGGGGCACTGAAGCTTTCTTT.

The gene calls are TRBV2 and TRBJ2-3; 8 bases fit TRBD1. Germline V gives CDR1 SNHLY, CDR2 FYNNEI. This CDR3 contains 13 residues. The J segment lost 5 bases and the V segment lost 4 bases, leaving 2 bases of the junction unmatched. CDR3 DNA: TGTGCCAGCAGTGGGACAGGGAGAGATACGCAGTATTTT. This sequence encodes CASSGTGRDTQYF.

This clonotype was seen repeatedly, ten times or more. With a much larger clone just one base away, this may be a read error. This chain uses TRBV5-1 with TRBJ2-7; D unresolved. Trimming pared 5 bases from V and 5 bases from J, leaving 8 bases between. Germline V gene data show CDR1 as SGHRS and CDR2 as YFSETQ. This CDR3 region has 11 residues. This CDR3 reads CASSEFHEQYF. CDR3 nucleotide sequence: TGCGCCAGCAGTGAGTTCCACGAGCAGTACTTC.

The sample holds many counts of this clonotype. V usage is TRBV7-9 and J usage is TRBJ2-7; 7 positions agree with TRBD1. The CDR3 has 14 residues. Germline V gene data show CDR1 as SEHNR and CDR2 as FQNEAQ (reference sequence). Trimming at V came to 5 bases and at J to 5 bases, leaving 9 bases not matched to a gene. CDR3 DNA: TGTGCCAGCAGCACAGGGGCCGAAATCCACGAGCAGTACTTC. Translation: CASSTGAEIHEQYF.

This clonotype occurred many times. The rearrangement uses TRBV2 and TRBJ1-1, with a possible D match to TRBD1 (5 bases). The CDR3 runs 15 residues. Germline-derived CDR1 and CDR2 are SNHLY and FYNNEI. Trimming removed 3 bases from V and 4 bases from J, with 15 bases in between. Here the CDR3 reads CASSDGAARGTEAFF. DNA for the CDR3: TGTGCCAGCAGTGACGGGGCAGCACGAGGCACTGAAGCTTTCTTT. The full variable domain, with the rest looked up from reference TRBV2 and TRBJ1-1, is EPEVTQTPSHQVTQMGQEVILRCVPISNHLYFYWYRQILGQKVEFLVSFYNNEISEKSEIFDDQFSVERPDGSNFTLKIRSTKLEDSAMYFCASSDGAARGTEAFFGQGTRLTVV.

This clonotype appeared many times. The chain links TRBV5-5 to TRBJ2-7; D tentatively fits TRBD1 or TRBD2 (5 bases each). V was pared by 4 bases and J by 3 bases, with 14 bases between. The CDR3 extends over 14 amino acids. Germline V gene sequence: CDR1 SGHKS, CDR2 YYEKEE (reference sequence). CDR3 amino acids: CASSGRGAYYEQYF. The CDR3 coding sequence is TGTGCCAGCAGCGGGCGAGGGGCATACTACGAGCAGTACTTC.

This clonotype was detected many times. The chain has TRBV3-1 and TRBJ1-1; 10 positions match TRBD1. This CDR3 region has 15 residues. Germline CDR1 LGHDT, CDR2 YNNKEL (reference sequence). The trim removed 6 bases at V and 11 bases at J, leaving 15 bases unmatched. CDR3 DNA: TGTGCCAGCAGACCGGGGACAGGGGCCTGGACTCCGGCTTTCTTT. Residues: CASRPGTGAWTPAFF.

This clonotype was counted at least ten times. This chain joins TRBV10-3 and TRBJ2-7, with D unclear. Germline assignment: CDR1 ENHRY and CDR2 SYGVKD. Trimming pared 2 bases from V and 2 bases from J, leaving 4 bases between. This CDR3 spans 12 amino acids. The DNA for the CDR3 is TGTGCCATCAGTGAGGGGACCTACGAGCAGTACTTC. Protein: CAISEGTYEQYF.

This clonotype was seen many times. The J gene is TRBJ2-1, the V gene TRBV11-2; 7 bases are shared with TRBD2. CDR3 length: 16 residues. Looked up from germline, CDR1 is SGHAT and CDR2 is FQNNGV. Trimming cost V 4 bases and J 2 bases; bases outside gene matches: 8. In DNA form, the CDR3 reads TGTGCCAGCAGCTCCCGCCTCGCGGGGGCCTACAATGAGCAGTTCTTC. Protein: CASSSRLAGAYNEQFF.

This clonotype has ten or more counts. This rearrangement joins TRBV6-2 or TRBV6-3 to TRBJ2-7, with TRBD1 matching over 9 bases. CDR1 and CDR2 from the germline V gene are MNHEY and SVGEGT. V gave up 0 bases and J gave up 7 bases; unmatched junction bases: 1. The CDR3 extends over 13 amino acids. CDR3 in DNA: TGTGCCAGCAGTTACTCAGGGACAGGGGAGCAGTACTTC. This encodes CASSYSGTGEQYF.

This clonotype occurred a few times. The CDR3 region is CASSLDTDYLYEQYF. CDR3 coding DNA: TGTGCCAGCAGCTTAGATACGGACTATCTCTACGAGCAGTACTTC. V and J are TRBV11-3 and TRBJ2-7; the D gene is possibly TRBD2 (6 bases). This CDR3 has 15 amino acids. V was shortened by 0 bases and J by 3 bases, with 12 bases between the two germline ends. Germline V lookup: CDR1 SGHNT, CDR2 YENEEA.

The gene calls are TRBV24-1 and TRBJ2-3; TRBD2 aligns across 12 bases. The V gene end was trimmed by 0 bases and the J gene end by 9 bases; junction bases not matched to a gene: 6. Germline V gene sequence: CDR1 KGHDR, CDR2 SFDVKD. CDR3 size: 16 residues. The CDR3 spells CATSDLLAGGPQTQYF. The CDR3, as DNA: TGTGCCACCAGTGATTTGCTAGCGGGGGGGCCGCAGACGCAGTATTTT.

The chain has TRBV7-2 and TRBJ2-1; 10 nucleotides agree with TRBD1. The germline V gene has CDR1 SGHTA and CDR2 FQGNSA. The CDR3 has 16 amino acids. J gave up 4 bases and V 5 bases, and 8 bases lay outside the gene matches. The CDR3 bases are TGTGCCAGCAGCCCCTTAGGACAGGGGGGTTACAATGAGCAGTTCTTC. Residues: CASSPLGQGGYNEQFF.

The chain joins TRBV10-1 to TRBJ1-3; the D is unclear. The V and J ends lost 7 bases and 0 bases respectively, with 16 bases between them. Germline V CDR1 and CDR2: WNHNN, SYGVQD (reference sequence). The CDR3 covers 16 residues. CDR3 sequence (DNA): TGCGCCAGCACCAAAGACATCCCGAGCTCTGGAAACACCATATATTTT. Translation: CASTKDIPSSGNTIYF.